This T cell receptor (beta chain) was sequenced for a study of cytomegalovirus exposure and HLA in healthy donors. Broader study findings: TCR beta V segments were, for the most part, productive about 87% or about 30% of the time in an earlier analysis. Likely technical artifact: a cluster of highly shared sequence variants.

CDR3 length equals 14 residues. Germline lookup yields CDR1 MNHNY and CDR2 SVGAGI (reference sequence). V lost 4 bases and J 6 bases, leaving 13 bases between the germline ends. A word on this clone: Its antigen is unidentified.

This PCR relied on a set of 60 Vbeta primers and 13 Jbeta primers. Method: immunoSEQ multiplex PCR; TCRdb's copy keeps in-frame clones and lacks some. This table has more than 90,000 clones, approximately 81% appearing once. The V gene is TRBV6-6, the J gene TRBJ2-1; D not resolved. The sequencing input was PBMCs. This receptor was obtained from a woman aged 65 to 85 in good health and CMV-seropositive. The CDR3 here is CASSLPGNGNEQFF. The DNA of the CDR3 is TGTGCCAGCAGTTTACCAGGAAACGGCAATGAGCAGTTCTTC.